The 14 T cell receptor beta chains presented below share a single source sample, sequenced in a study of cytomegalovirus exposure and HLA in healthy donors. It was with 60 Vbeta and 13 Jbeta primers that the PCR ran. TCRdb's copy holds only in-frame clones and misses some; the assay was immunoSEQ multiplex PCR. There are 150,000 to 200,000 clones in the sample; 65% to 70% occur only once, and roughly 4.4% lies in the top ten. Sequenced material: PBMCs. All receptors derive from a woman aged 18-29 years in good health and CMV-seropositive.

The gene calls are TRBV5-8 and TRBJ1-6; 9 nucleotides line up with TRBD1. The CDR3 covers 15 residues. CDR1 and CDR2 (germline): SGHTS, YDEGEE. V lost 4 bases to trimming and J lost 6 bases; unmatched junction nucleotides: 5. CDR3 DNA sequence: TGTGCCAGCAGCACCTGGACAGGGGCTAATTCACCCCTCCACTTT. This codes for CASSTWTGANSPLHF.

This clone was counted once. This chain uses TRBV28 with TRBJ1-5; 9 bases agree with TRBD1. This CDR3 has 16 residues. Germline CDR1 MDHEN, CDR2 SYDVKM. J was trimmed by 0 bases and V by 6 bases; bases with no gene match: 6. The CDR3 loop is CASRPDRGYSNQPQHF. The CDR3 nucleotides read TGTGCCAGCAGGCCGGACAGGGGTTATAGCAATCAGCCCCAGCATTTT.

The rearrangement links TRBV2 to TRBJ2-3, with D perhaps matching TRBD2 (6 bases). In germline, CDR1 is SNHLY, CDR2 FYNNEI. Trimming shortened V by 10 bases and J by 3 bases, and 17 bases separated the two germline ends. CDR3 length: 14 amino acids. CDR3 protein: CAIPSGPGTDTQYF. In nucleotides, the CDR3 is TGTGCCATTCCGAGCGGGCCGGGAACAGATACGCAGTATTTT.

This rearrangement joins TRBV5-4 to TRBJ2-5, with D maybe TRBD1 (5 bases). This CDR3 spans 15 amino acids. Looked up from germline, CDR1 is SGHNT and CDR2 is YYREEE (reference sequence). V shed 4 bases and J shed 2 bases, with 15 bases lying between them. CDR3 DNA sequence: TGTGCCAGCAGCCCCCTACAGACAGTACAAGAGACCCAGTACTTC. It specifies CASSPLQTVQETQYF. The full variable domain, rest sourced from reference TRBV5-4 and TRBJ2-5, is ETGVTQSPTHLIKTRGQQVTLRCSSQSGHNTVSWYQQALGQGPQFIFQYYREEENGRGNFPPRFSGLQFPNYSSELNVNALELDDSALYLCASSPLQTVQETQYFGPGTRLLVL.

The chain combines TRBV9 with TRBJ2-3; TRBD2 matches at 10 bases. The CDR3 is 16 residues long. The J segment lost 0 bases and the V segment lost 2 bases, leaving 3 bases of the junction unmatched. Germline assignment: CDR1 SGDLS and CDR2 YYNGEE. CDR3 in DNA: TGTGCCAGCAGCGTCGGGACTAGCGCCAGCACAGATACGCAGTATTTT. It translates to CASSVGTSASTDTQYF.

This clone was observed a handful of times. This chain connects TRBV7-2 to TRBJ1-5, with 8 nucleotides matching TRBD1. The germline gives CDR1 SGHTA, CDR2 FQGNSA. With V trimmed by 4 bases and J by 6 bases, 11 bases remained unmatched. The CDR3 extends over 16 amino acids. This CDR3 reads CASSSMQGALGQPQHF. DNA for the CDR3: TGTGCCAGCAGCTCGATGCAGGGGGCGCTGGGTCAGCCCCAGCATTTT. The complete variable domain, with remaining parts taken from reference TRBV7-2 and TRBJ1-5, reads GAGVSQSPSNKVTEKGKDVELRCDPISGHTALYWYRQSLGQGLEFLIYFQGNSAPDKSGLPSDRFSAERTGGSVSTLTIQRTQQEDSAVYLCASSSMQGALGQPQHFGDGTRLSIL.

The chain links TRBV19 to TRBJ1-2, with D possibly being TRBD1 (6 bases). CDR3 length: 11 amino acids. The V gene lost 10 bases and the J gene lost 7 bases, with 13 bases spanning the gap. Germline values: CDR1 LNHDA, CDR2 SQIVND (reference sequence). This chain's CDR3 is CATTQGSGYTF. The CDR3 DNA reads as TGTGCCACCACACAGGGATCTGGCTACACCTTC.

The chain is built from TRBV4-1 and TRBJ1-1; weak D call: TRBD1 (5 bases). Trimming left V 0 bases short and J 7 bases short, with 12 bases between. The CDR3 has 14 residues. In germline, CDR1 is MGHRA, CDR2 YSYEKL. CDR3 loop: CASSQERQNFEAFF. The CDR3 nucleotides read TGCGCCAGCAGCCAAGAGAGACAGAACTTTGAAGCTTTCTTT.

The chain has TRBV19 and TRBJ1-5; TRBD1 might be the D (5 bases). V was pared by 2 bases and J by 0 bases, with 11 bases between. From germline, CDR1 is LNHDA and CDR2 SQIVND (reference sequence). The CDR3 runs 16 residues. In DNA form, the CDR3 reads TGTGCCAGTAGTATAAACCCGCAGGGTAGCAATCAGCCCCAGCATTTT. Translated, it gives CASSINPQGSNQPQHF.

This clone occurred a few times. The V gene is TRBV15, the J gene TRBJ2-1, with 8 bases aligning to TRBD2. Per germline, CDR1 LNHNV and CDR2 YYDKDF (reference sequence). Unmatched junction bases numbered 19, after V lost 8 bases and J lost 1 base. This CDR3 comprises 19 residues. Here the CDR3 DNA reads TGTGCCACCTCCCCATCACGGGGGGGCCAGCTGGGGTCCTACAATGAGCAGTTCTTC. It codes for CATSPSRGGQLGSYNEQFF. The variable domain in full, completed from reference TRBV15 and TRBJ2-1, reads DAMVIQNPRYQVTQFGKPVTLSCSQTLNHNVMYWYQQKSSQAPKLLFHYYDKDFNNEADTPDNFQSRRPNTSFCFLDIRSPGLGDTAMYLCATSPSRGGQLGSYNEQFFGPGTRLTVL.

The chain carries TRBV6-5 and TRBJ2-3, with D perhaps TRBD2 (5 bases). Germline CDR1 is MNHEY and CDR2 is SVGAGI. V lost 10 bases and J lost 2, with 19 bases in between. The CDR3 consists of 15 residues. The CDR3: CATRRSSSATDTQYF. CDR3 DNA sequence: TGTGCCACCCGAAGGTCTAGCTCAGCCACAGATACGCAGTATTTT.

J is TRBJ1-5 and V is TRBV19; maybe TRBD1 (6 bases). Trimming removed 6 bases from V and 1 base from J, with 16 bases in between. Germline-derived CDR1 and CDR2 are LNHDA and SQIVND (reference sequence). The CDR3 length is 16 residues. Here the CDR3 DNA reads TGTGCCAGTAGAAATAGGGGGGGCGGCAGCAATCAGCCCCAGCATTTT. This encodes CASRNRGGGSNQPQHF.

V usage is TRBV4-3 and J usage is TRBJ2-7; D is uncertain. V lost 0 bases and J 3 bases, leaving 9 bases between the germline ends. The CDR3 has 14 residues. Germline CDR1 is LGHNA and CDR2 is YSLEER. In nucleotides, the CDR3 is TGCGCCAGCAGCCAAGACCCCTATAGCTACGAGCAGTACTTC. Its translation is CASSQDPYSYEQYF.

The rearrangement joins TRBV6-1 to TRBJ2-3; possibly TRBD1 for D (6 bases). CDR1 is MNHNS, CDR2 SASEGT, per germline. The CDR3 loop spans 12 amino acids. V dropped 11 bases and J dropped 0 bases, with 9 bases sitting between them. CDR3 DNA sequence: TGTGCCGCCGGACAGAGCACAGATACGCAGTATTTT. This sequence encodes CAAGQSTDTQYF.